This T cell receptor beta chain was identified in a study of Ad26.COV2.S vaccination and SARS-CoV-2 variants. Study results and limitations: It is possible that the TCR breadth and depth analyses underestimated the total T cell responses. Vaccinated and placebo-treated recipients had similar non-spike TCR breadth.

This CDR3 spans 15 amino acids. V was shortened by 2 bases and J by 0 bases, with 10 bases between the two germline ends. From germline, CDR1 is MGHDK and CDR2 SYGVNS. Regarding treatment: some 19 received Ad26.COV2.S at low or high dose, single or two shots; about five received placebo; per-sample allocation not given. Each sample was drawn 63 days after the first injection (of vaccine or placebo). In Boston, an adult donor aged 18-55 years took part. The administered vaccine (an Ad26 vector) expressed Wuhan-strain SARS-CoV-2 spike. TCRdb's table, derived via immunoSEQ multiplex PCR, lists solely in-frame clones and lacks some. The sample holds around 270,000 clones, 70% to 90% seen once. On this clone: Its specificity is not known.

The V gene is TRBV25-1, the J gene TRBJ2-5, with D possibly TRBD1 on 5 matching bases. This sequence was found in a person aged 18-60 years who received the Ad26.COV2.S COVID-19 vaccine or a placebo. This specimen was peripheral blood, taken in a trial of Ad26.COV2.S vaccine versus placebo. The CDR3 DNA reads TGTGCCAGCAGTGAAATGGGGCAGAACCAAGAGACCCAGTACTTC. This translates into CASSEMGQNQETQYF. The whole variable domain, remainder taken from reference TRBV25-1 and TRBJ2-5, is EADIYQTPRYLVIGTGKKITLECSQTMGHDKMYWYQQDPGMELHLIHYSYGVNSTEKGDLSSESTVSRIRTEHFPLTLESARPSHTSQYLCASSEMGQNQETQYFGPGTRLLVL.